This entry lists 29 T cell receptor beta chains sequenced from one sample in a study of blood T cell repertoires in COVID-19. Libraries were prepared by immunoSEQ multiplex PCR; TCRdb keeps only in-frame clonotypes and omits some of them. The sample yields 200,000 to 250,000 clones, 80% seen once. The sequencing sample was made of PBMCs or T cells enriched from blood (not recorded which). Receptors were obtained from a woman aged 40 to 50 with acute COVID-19.

V is TRBV9 and J is TRBJ1-4; D uncertain. CDR3 length: 12 residues. Germline V gene lookup returns CDR1 SGDLS and CDR2 YYNGEE. Deletions cut 4 bases from V and 8 bases from J, with 9 bases between. The CDR3, as DNA: TGTGCCAGCAGCTTTAGAGGAGAAAAACTGTTTTTT. It encodes CASSFRGEKLFF.

The chain's CDR3 is CASRVQGAYGYTF. The CDR3 bases are TGTGCCAGCAGGGTACAGGGGGCCTATGGCTACACCTTC. This chain uses TRBV28 with TRBJ1-2; 9 nucleotides match TRBD1. The germline V gene encodes CDR1 MDHEN and CDR2 SYDVKM. CDR3 size: 13 residues. V lost 6 bases to trimming and J lost 4 bases; unmatched junction nucleotides: 3.

V gene TRBV7-2 combines with J gene TRBJ2-7; D may be TRBD2 (6 bases). Trimming stripped 5 bases from V and 0 bases from J, with 17 bases between. The CDR3 totals 16 residues. Germline assignment: CDR1 SGHTA and CDR2 FQGNSA. The CDR3 protein is CASSAALLTSSYEQYF. DNA of the CDR3: TGTGCCAGCAGCGCCGCCCTCCTGACTAGCTCCTACGAGCAGTACTTC.

The chain joins TRBV12-3 or TRBV12-4 to TRBJ1-2; perhaps TRBD1 as D (6 bases). The CDR3 contains 13 residues. Trimming took off 6 bases at V and 6 bases at J, with 14 bases between the two ends. The DNA for the CDR3 is TGTGCCAGCAGCTCGGCGGGGGGCAATGGCTACACCTTC. Translation gives CASSSAGGNGYTF.

The V call is TRBV27, the J call TRBJ1-2; D is ambiguous. This CDR3 comprises 13 residues. Germline values: CDR1 MNHEY, CDR2 SMNVEV (reference sequence). Trimming removed 3 bases at V and 4 bases at J, with 9 bases between. CDR3 DNA: TGTGCCAGCAGTTTGACTTATCTCTATGGCTACACCTTC. This codes for CASSLTYLYGYTF.

This clone was found many times. This sample includes further DNA sequences coding for the same CDR3. This chain uses TRBV12-3 or TRBV12-4 with TRBJ1-1, with D hard to call. Trimming took off 1 base at V and 2 bases at J, with 5 bases between the two ends. The CDR3 length is 13 residues. CDR3 residues: CASSLGPNTEAFF. Here the CDR3 DNA reads TGTGCCAGCAGTTTAGGGCCCAACACTGAAGCTTTCTTT.

The chain is built from TRBV5-1 and TRBJ2-3; perhaps TRBD1 as D (6 bases). The CDR3 extends over 15 amino acids. CDR1 is SGHRS and CDR2 is YFSETQ in the germline V gene. Trimming stripped 5 bases from V and 0 bases from J, with 13 bases between. The CDR3, as DNA: TGCGCCAGCAGGGCGAGGGGGATTAGCACAGATACGCAGTATTTT. Translation gives CASRARGISTDTQYF. The whole variable domain, filled in from reference TRBV5-1 and TRBJ2-3, reads KAGVTQTPRYLIKTRGQQVTLSCSPISGHRSVSWYQQTPGQGLQFLFEYFSETQRNKGNFPGRFSGRQFSNSRSEMNVSTLELGDSALYLCASRARGISTDTQYFGPGTRLTVL.

This rearrangement joins TRBV4-1 to TRBJ2-7; D remains ambiguous. V was shortened by 5 bases and J by 1 base, with 12 bases between the two germline ends. The germline V gene has CDR1 MGHRA and CDR2 YSYEKL. The CDR3 extends over 14 amino acids. CDR3 nucleotide sequence: TGCGCCAGCAGCAGTCGCGAGCGTTCCTACGAGCAGTACTTC. Translated: CASSSRERSYEQYF.

The V gene is TRBV6-5, the J gene TRBJ2-7, with 8 positions matching TRBD2. The CDR3 runs to 15 residues. V lost 5 bases to trimming and J lost 2 bases; unmatched junction nucleotides: 8. The germline CDR1 and CDR2 sequences are MNHEY and SVGAGI. The CDR3 loop is CASSTQTSVTYEQYF. The CDR3, as DNA: TGTGCCAGCAGTACCCAGACTAGCGTTACCTACGAGCAGTACTTC.

The chain employs TRBV28 and TRBJ1-2; D is uncertain. CDR1 is MDHEN and CDR2 is SYDVKM in the germline V gene. V was trimmed by 3 bases and J by 8 bases, leaving 7 bases between them. The CDR3 length is 11 residues. CDR3 nucleotides: TGTGCCAGCAGTTTGCGTTTCGGCTACACCTTC. It codes for CASSLRFGYTF.

The chain recombines TRBV11-3 with TRBJ2-2; D is undetermined. The CDR3 loop spans 14 amino acids. In germline, CDR1 is SGHNT, CDR2 YENEEA. The V end lost 5 bases, the J end lost 4 bases, and 11 bases lay between the germline ends. This chain's CDR3 is CASSLKTSTGELFF. The CDR3 DNA follows: TGTGCCAGCAGCCTGAAGACATCCACCGGGGAGCTGTTTTTT.

V usage is TRBV20-1 and J usage is TRBJ2-4; the D is unclear. Germline values: CDR1 DFQATT, CDR2 SNEGSKA (reference sequence). V lost 5 bases and J 2 bases, leaving 10 bases between the germline ends. This CDR3 has 13 residues. This chain's CDR3 is CSAGGRSKNIQYF. Here the CDR3 DNA reads TGCAGTGCTGGTGGTCGGTCCAAAAACATTCAGTACTTC.

The chain is built from TRBV29-1 and TRBJ2-6, with TRBD2 as a possible D gene (6 bases). This CDR3 contains 16 residues. Germline V gene sequence: CDR1 SQVTM, CDR2 ANQGSEA. V lost 4 bases to trimming and J lost 0 bases, with 13 bases between them. DNA of the CDR3: TGCAGCGTTGGGGACTTCCCTTACTCTGGGGCCAACGTCCTGACTTTC. It codes for CSVGDFPYSGANVLTF.

To note about this clone: The sample holds other DNA sequences that translate to the same CDR3. This sequence joins TRBV5-4 and TRBJ1-3; perhaps TRBD1 as D (5 bases). Trimming removed 1 base from V and 1 base from J, with 9 bases in between. The CDR3 has 15 residues. The germline V gene encodes CDR1 SGHNT and CDR2 YYREEE (reference sequence). The CDR3 sequence is CASSLPQGSGNTIYF. In nucleotides, the CDR3 is TGTGCCAGCAGCTTGCCCCAGGGTTCTGGAAACACCATATATTTT.

This chain joins TRBV28 and TRBJ1-1; tentatively, D is TRBD1 (6 bases). The length of the CDR3 is 18 residues. V gave up 7 bases and J gave up 3 bases, with 27 bases separating them. The germline gives CDR1 MDHEN, CDR2 SYDVKM. The CDR3 loop reads CASTPTGVRGILYTEAFF. For the CDR3, the DNA is TGTGCCAGCACCCCGACCGGAGTGAGGGGGATTCTGTACACTGAAGCTTTCTTT.

The rearrangement links TRBV19 to TRBJ2-7, with D tentatively TRBD1 (6 bases). CDR1 LNHDA and CDR2 SQIVND come from the germline V gene (reference sequence). V lost 1 base and J 2 bases, leaving 9 bases between the germline ends. The CDR3 totals 14 residues. The chain's CDR3 is CASSIGRGAYEQYF. The CDR3 DNA reads as TGTGCCAGTAGTATAGGCAGGGGAGCCTACGAGCAGTACTTC. The full variable domain, rest sourced from reference TRBV19 and TRBJ2-7, is DGGITQSPKYLFRKEGQNVTLSCEQNLNHDAMYWYRQDPGQGLRLIYYSQIVNDFQKGDIAEGYSVSREKKESFPLTVTSAQKNPTAFYLCASSIGRGAYEQYFGPGTRLTVT.

The V gene is TRBV7-9, the J gene TRBJ1-4; TRBD1 is a possible D gene (5 bases). This CDR3 spans 15 amino acids. Germline loops: CDR1 SEHNR, CDR2 FQNEAQ (reference sequence). With 5 bases removed from V and 0 bases from J, the gap between germline ends came to 10 bases. Here the CDR3 DNA reads TGTGCCAGCAGCATCCCAGGGCCAACTAATGAAAAACTGTTTTTT. It codes for CASSIPGPTNEKLFF.

V is TRBV6-2 or TRBV6-3 and J is TRBJ2-7, with D maybe TRBD1 (6 bases). V lost 7 bases to trimming and J lost 6 bases, with 19 bases between them. The CDR3 length is 14 residues. Germline loops: CDR1 MNHEY, CDR2 SVGEGT. In DNA form, the CDR3 reads TGTGCCAGCATTGACTCGGGACGCAGGGGCGAGCAGTACTTC. Translation gives CASIDSGRRGEQYF.

This chain uses TRBV11-1 with TRBJ2-7; D uncertain. This CDR3 has 12 amino acids. The germline gives CDR1 SGHAT, CDR2 FQDESV (reference sequence). The V and J ends lost 5 bases and 1 base respectively, with 6 bases between them. CDR3 sequence (DNA): TGTGCCAGCAGCCCGAGATCCTACGAGCAGTACTTC. Its protein is CASSPRSYEQYF.

V usage is TRBV28 and J usage is TRBJ1-4; D not certain. CDR3 length equals 19 residues. The germline gives CDR1 MDHEN, CDR2 SYDVKM. Trimming removed 6 bases from V and 0 bases from J, with 23 bases in between. The CDR3 DNA follows: TGTGCCAGCAGCGACCCCGAGGGTCCGTTGGGTGCAACTAATGAAAAACTGTTTTTT. It encodes CASSDPEGPLGATNEKLFF.

The rearrangement joins TRBV9 to TRBJ1-5; no firm D call. Germline assignment: CDR1 SGDLS and CDR2 YYNGEE. The CDR3 length is 14 residues. Trimming took 0 bases from V and 5 from J, leaving 9 bases between them. The CDR3 loop reads CASSVAAGDQPQHF. The CDR3 nucleotides are TGTGCCAGCAGCGTAGCTGCCGGGGATCAGCCCCAGCATTTT.

This clone was recorded a few times. The CDR3 DNA follows: TGTGCCAGCAGTCCCACGGTGGTAACATCGGGAAACTATGGCTACACCTTC. It yields the protein CASSPTVVTSGNYGYTF. The V gene is TRBV28, the J gene TRBJ1-2; D unclear. Trimming left V 5 bases short and J 2 bases short, with 21 bases between. This CDR3 contains 17 residues. CDR1 and CDR2 from the germline V gene are MDHEN and SYDVKM.

This clone was seen only once. The chain carries TRBV21-1 and TRBJ2-5; the D segment call TRBD2 is taken from the table without a DNA check. TRBV21-1 represents a pseudogene. There are 16 residues in the CDR3. The CDR3 DNA sequence: TGTGCCCAGACCCCTGAACCGAGGCCAGACCAAGAGACCCAGTACTTC. This translates into CAQTPEPRPDQETQYF.

This chain joins TRBV2 and TRBJ1-4; a possible D gene is TRBD1 (6 bases). This CDR3 has 14 residues. Germline V gene lookup returns CDR1 SNHLY and CDR2 FYNNEI. The V and J ends lost 11 bases and 4 bases respectively, with 17 bases between them. The CDR3 protein is CAGDKGGINEKLFF. CDR3 coding DNA: TGTGCCGGAGATAAAGGGGGTATTAATGAAAAACTGTTTTTT.

The chain uses TRBV7-8 and TRBJ2-7; D possibly corresponds to TRBD1 (6 bases). This CDR3 has 15 residues. Per germline, CDR1 SGHVS and CDR2 FQNEAQ. Trimming cost V 5 bases and J 2 bases, with 16 bases left between them. This CDR3 reads CASSPASRGPYEQYF. The CDR3 DNA sequence: TGTGCCAGCAGCCCTGCCTCCAGGGGCCCCTACGAGCAGTACTTC.

This clone has only a few counts. The rearrangement joins TRBV19 to TRBJ1-4; D gene ambiguous. Germline V lookup: CDR1 LNHDA, CDR2 SQIVND (reference sequence). The CDR3 runs 13 residues. The V and J ends lost 9 bases and 14 bases respectively, with 22 bases between them. The CDR3 loop is CASQPSTGKYLFF. CDR3 nucleotides: TGTGCCAGCCAGCCCTCGACCGGGAAGTATCTGTTTTTT.

The chain is built from TRBV30 and TRBJ1-6, with a weak D call TRBD1 (6 bases). CDR1 is GTSNPN, CDR2 SVGIG, per germline (reference sequence). The CDR3 has 14 amino acids. Trimming pared 2 bases from V and 4 bases from J, leaving 9 bases between. Here the CDR3 DNA reads TGTGCCTGGAGTCGAGGACAGTATAATTCACCCCTCCACTTT. Translating it yields CAWSRGQYNSPLHF.

The chain is built from TRBV27 and TRBJ2-7; D is possibly TRBD1 (6 bases). The CDR3 totals 15 residues. Germline V CDR1 and CDR2: MNHEY, SMNVEV (reference sequence). Trimming took 5 bases from V and 6 from J, leaving 20 bases between them. The CDR3 reads CASSPRTGTHSEQYF. The CDR3 nucleotides read TGTGCCAGCAGTCCGCGCACAGGGACCCATTCCGAGCAGTACTTC.

This chain links TRBV20-1 with TRBJ1-1; no definite D call. This CDR3 comprises 11 residues. The V gene lost 4 bases and the J gene lost 4 bases, with 7 bases spanning the gap. The germline V gene has CDR1 DFQATT and CDR2 SNEGSKA (reference sequence). The CDR3 DNA is TGCAGTGCTACTTACTCCACTGAAGCTTTCTTT. It encodes CSATYSTEAFF.